This is a list of T cell receptor beta chains from one sample in a study of blood T cells in healthy people across ages. MiXCR was run by TCRdb on the 5' RACE reads, yielding one entry per CDR3 protein. In the table there are 1.5 million to 2 million distinct CDR3 sequences, 28% of which are singletons. Sequenced: blood. The receptors were gathered from a young woman in good health. Both conserved end residues are part of each CDR3. D genes are given only for firm matches. Rows give clone size only sometimes, using once, few, many, or a class for an expanded clone.

abundance: few
j_gene: TRBJ2-1
v_gene: TRBV20-1
d_gene: TRBD2
CDR3nt: TGCAGTGCTAGCTTAGGACTAGCGGCTAATGAGCAGTTCTTC
CDR3aa: CSASLGLAANEQFF

abundance: .
j_gene: TRBJ2-1
v_gene: TRBV20-1
d_gene: TRBD2
CDR3nt: TGCAGTGCTAAAACAGCGGGAGGGGAGTGTAGTGAGCAGTTCTTC
CDR3aa: CSAKTAGGECSEQFF

abundance: .
j_gene: TRBJ2-1
v_gene: TRBV4-2
d_gene: TRBD2
CDR3nt: TGTGCCAGCAGCCAAGAAACTAGCGGGGGTTGGAACAATGAGCAGTTCTTC
CDR3aa: CASSQETSGGWNNEQFF

abundance: .
j_gene: TRBJ1-4
v_gene: TRBV13
d_gene: TRBD1
CDR3nt: TGTGCCAGCAGCGAAGGAGCCGGGACAGGGTCCCTAACTAATGAAAAACTGTTTTTT
CDR3aa: CASSEGAGTGSLTNEKLFF

abundance: once
j_gene: TRBJ1-4
v_gene: TRBV5-1
d_gene: .
CDR3nt: TGCGCCAGCAGCTTGGAGTCACCAACTAATGAAAAACTGTTTTTT
CDR3aa: CASSLESPTNEKLFF

abundance: .
j_gene: TRBJ2-7
v_gene: TRBV4-1
d_gene: .
CDR3nt: TGCGCCAGCAGCCAACCGGGTGTCGGAGGGGGGGTCTTGTACGAGCAGTACTTC
CDR3aa: CASSQPGVGGGVLYEQYF

abundance: few
j_gene: TRBJ2-4
v_gene: TRBV6-5
d_gene: .
CDR3nt: TGTGCCAGCGGTTACCCGACCACTTATGGGAACATTCAGTACTTC
CDR3aa: CASGYPTTYGNIQYF

abundance: few
j_gene: TRBJ2-1
v_gene: TRBV10-3
d_gene: TRBD2
CDR3nt: TGTGCCATCAGTAGGGGGCCCGTCGTGACTAGCGGGGGAAGCTCCTACAATGAGCAGTTCTTC
CDR3aa: CAISRGPVVTSGGSSYNEQFF

abundance: .
j_gene: TRBJ1-1
v_gene: TRBV6-1
d_gene: .
CDR3nt: TGTGCCAGCAGTGCTCGTTCGTACAGAGGGGATTTCTTT
CDR3aa: CASSARSYRGDFF

abundance: .
j_gene: TRBJ2-5
v_gene: TRBV14
d_gene: .
CDR3nt: TGTGTCAGCAGCTTTACTGGTGGTAGCGGAAAAGAGACCCAGTACTTC
CDR3aa: CVSSFTGGSGKETQYF

abundance: many
j_gene: TRBJ2-7
v_gene: TRBV27
d_gene: .
CDR3nt: TGTGCCAGCAGTTTATTTGACCCCCGCGGGGAGCAGTACTTC
CDR3aa: CASSLFDPRGEQYF

abundance: many
j_gene: TRBJ2-1
v_gene: TRBV7-6
d_gene: .
CDR3nt: TGTGCCACCCGAGCGGCGGGATTTGCCAATGAGCAGTTCTTC
CDR3aa: CATRAAGFANEQFF

abundance: .
j_gene: TRBJ2-7
v_gene: TRBV12-3/TRBV12-4
d_gene: .
CDR3nt: TGTGCCAGTGCTCGGGGGCCAAATCCCTACGAGCAGTACTTC
CDR3aa: CASARGPNPYEQYF

abundance: .
j_gene: TRBJ2-3
v_gene: TRBV27
d_gene: TRBD2
CDR3nt: TGTGCCAGCAGGACCTCCCCACTAGCGGGGGGCACAGATACGCAGTATTTT
CDR3aa: CASRTSPLAGGTDTQYF

abundance: .
j_gene: TRBJ2-3
v_gene: TRBV7-2
d_gene: .
CDR3nt: TGTGCCAGCAGCCCGGGCGGCACAGGAGTATGGGGGACGCAGTATTTT
CDR3aa: CASSPGGTGVWGTQYF

abundance: .
j_gene: TRBJ1-2
v_gene: TRBV15
d_gene: .
CDR3nt: TGTACCACCAGCAAAGCACCGGGCTATGGCTACACCTTC
CDR3aa: CTTSKAPGYGYTF

abundance: few
j_gene: TRBJ1-4
v_gene: TRBV6-1
d_gene: .
CDR3nt: TGTGCCAGCAGGAAGGAAAATGAAAAACTGTTTTTT
CDR3aa: CASRKENEKLFF

abundance: once
j_gene: TRBJ2-1
v_gene: TRBV6-6
d_gene: TRBD2
CDR3nt: TGTGCCGGCAGAAAACTAGCGGGAGATTACAATGAGCAGTTCTTC
CDR3aa: CAGRKLAGDYNEQFF

abundance: .
j_gene: TRBJ2-3
v_gene: TRBV12-3/TRBV12-4
d_gene: TRBD1
CDR3nt: TGTGCCAGCGTCCCGGCCATGGGACAGGGGTTTACAGATACGCAGTATTTT
CDR3aa: CASVPAMGQGFTDTQYF

abundance: few
j_gene: TRBJ2-1
v_gene: TRBV7-2
d_gene: TRBD2
CDR3nt: TGTGCCAGCAGCTTAGGAGGGACTAGCGGGTTGGGTACGCAGTTCTTC
CDR3aa: CASSLGGTSGLGTQFF

abundance: few
j_gene: TRBJ2-5
v_gene: TRBV7-9
d_gene: TRBD2
CDR3nt: TGTGCCAGCAGCCCAGTTGGACTAGCGGGGAAGACCCAGTACTTC
CDR3aa: CASSPVGLAGKTQYF

abundance: .
j_gene: TRBJ2-1
v_gene: TRBV5-1
d_gene: TRBD2
CDR3nt: TGCGCCAGCAGCTCAAGTTTAGCGGGAGGGACGTTCTTC
CDR3aa: CASSSSLAGGTFF

abundance: many
j_gene: TRBJ2-1
v_gene: TRBV29-1
d_gene: .
CDR3nt: TGCAGCGGTGTGGGGGGGGGCAGTGAGCAGTTCTTC
CDR3aa: CSGVGGGSEQFF

abundance: many
j_gene: TRBJ2-1
v_gene: TRBV20-1
d_gene: .
CDR3nt: TGCAGTGCCCTTCAGTTGGTAGGTCTCTCCTACAATGAGCAGTTCTTC
CDR3aa: CSALQLVGLSYNEQFF

abundance: .
j_gene: TRBJ1-5
v_gene: TRBV2
d_gene: .
CDR3nt: TGTGCCACCGCACGTGACAGGAACAATCTGCCCCAGCATTTT
CDR3aa: CATARDRNNLPQHF

abundance: many
j_gene: TRBJ2-7
v_gene: TRBV7-2
d_gene: TRBD2
CDR3nt: TGTGCCAGCAGCTCACGGGCGGGAGGTCTGGGTGAGCAGTACTTC
CDR3aa: CASSSRAGGLGEQYF

abundance: many
j_gene: TRBJ1-2
v_gene: TRBV5-6
d_gene: TRBD1
CDR3nt: TGTGCCAGCAGCTCCCGACAGGGGACTAACTATGGCTACACCTTC
CDR3aa: CASSSRQGTNYGYTF

abundance: few
j_gene: TRBJ2-7
v_gene: TRBV11-2
d_gene: .
CDR3nt: TGTGCCAGCGGTGGAGATACCTACGAGCAGTACTTC
CDR3aa: CASGGDTYEQYF

abundance: .
j_gene: TRBJ2-2
v_gene: TRBV7-3
d_gene: .
CDR3nt: TGTGCCGGCAGCCCCCAAGCGAGTATCCCCGGGGAGCTGTTTTTT
CDR3aa: CAGSPQASIPGELFF

abundance: .
j_gene: TRBJ2-3
v_gene: TRBV7-9
d_gene: TRBD2
CDR3nt: TGTGCCAGCAGCTTAATGACTAGCGGCAGAAGTGCAGATACTCAGTATTTT
CDR3aa: CASSLMTSGRSADTQYF

abundance: once
j_gene: TRBJ2-7
v_gene: TRBV20-1
d_gene: TRBD2
CDR3nt: TGCAGTGCTCACGGACTAGCGGACTACGAGCAGTACTTC
CDR3aa: CSAHGLADYEQYF

abundance: many
j_gene: TRBJ2-7
v_gene: TRBV20-1
d_gene: TRBD1
CDR3nt: TGCAGTGCGGGACACCCGGGACAGTCCTCCTACGAGCAGTACTTC
CDR3aa: CSAGHPGQSSYEQYF

abundance: few
j_gene: TRBJ2-7
v_gene: TRBV7-2
d_gene: TRBD2
CDR3nt: TGTGCCAGCAGCTTAGCTAGCGGGAACCTCTCCTACGAGCAGTACTTC
CDR3aa: CASSLASGNLSYEQYF

abundance: many
j_gene: TRBJ1-2
v_gene: TRBV20-1
d_gene: .
CDR3nt: TGCAGTGCTAGAGACGGTTATGGCTACACCTTC
CDR3aa: CSARDGYGYTF

abundance: few
j_gene: TRBJ2-7
v_gene: TRBV7-6
d_gene: .
CDR3nt: TGTGCCAGCAGCGAAGACGCGACCTACGAGCAGTACTTC
CDR3aa: CASSEDATYEQYF

abundance: many
j_gene: TRBJ2-4
v_gene: TRBV6-6
d_gene: .
CDR3nt: TGTGCCAGCAGTTACTCGGAGGGGGCTTGGGAAAACATTCAGTACTTC
CDR3aa: CASSYSEGAWENIQYF

abundance: .
j_gene: TRBJ2-7
v_gene: TRBV7-6
d_gene: TRBD2
CDR3nt: TGTGCCAGCAGCTTAGCGGGGCGGGGGGCTTTTACCTACGAGCAGTACTTC
CDR3aa: CASSLAGRGAFTYEQYF

abundance: .
j_gene: TRBJ1-5
v_gene: TRBV12-5
d_gene: .
CDR3nt: TGTGCTAGTGGTTTTAACCCTCAGGGAGGTGAGCCCCAGCATTTT
CDR3aa: CASGFNPQGGEPQHF

abundance: .
j_gene: TRBJ2-1
v_gene: TRBV3-1
d_gene: .
CDR3nt: TGTGCCAGCAGCACACGCCCCTCCACTACGGATGAGCAGTTCTTC
CDR3aa: CASSTRPSTTDEQFF

abundance: .
j_gene: TRBJ2-7
v_gene: TRBV7-2
d_gene: .
CDR3nt: TGTGCCAGCAGTAAAATGTTGGGTTACGAGCAGTACTTC
CDR3aa: CASSKMLGYEQYF

abundance: .
j_gene: TRBJ2-3
v_gene: TRBV6-2/TRBV6-3
d_gene: .
CDR3nt: TGTGCCGGCAGCCCCCGTTCCTGGAGCACAGATACGCAGTATTTT
CDR3aa: CAGSPRSWSTDTQYF

abundance: .
j_gene: TRBJ1-4
v_gene: TRBV3-1
d_gene: .
CDR3nt: TGTGCCAGCAGCCAAAACGGGGCCCCAAATGAAAAACTGTTTTTT
CDR3aa: CASSQNGAPNEKLFF

abundance: .
j_gene: TRBJ2-1
v_gene: TRBV12-3/TRBV12-4
d_gene: .
CDR3nt: TGTGCCAGCAGTCCGGTGACCTCTTACGATGAGCAGTTCTTC
CDR3aa: CASSPVTSYDEQFF

abundance: .
j_gene: TRBJ2-1
v_gene: TRBV30
d_gene: TRBD2
CDR3nt: TGTGCCTCCCTAGTCGGCGGGAGGTACAATGAGCAGTTCTTC
CDR3aa: CASLVGGRYNEQFF

abundance: .
j_gene: TRBJ2-7
v_gene: TRBV12-3/TRBV12-4
d_gene: .
CDR3nt: TGTGCCAGCAGTTCGCCGGCCTCCGGCGAGCAGTACTTC
CDR3aa: CASSSPASGEQYF

abundance: .
j_gene: TRBJ1-2
v_gene: TRBV27
d_gene: TRBD1
CDR3nt: TGTGCCAGCAGGCGGACAGGGAATGAAGGCTATGGCTACACCTTC
CDR3aa: CASRRTGNEGYGYTF

abundance: .
j_gene: TRBJ2-1
v_gene: TRBV20-1
d_gene: .
CDR3nt: TGCAGTGCTAGCCCAGGGTGGCTTTCCTACGAGCAGTTCTTC
CDR3aa: CSASPGWLSYEQFF

abundance: .
j_gene: TRBJ2-6
v_gene: TRBV6-1
d_gene: .
CDR3nt: TGTGCCAGCATCCCCCGGGCCTCCTCTGGGGCCAACGTCCTGACTTTC
CDR3aa: CASIPRASSGANVLTF

abundance: few
j_gene: TRBJ2-4
v_gene: TRBV20-1
d_gene: .
CDR3nt: TGCAGTGCTAGCGACACCGGGATTTACAATGAGCAGTACTTC
CDR3aa: CSASDTGIYNEQYF

abundance: .
j_gene: TRBJ1-5
v_gene: TRBV5-5
d_gene: .
CDR3nt: TGTGCCAGCAGCTTAATAAAGGGAAATCAGCCCCAGCATTTT
CDR3aa: CASSLIKGNQPQHF

abundance: many
j_gene: TRBJ2-5
v_gene: TRBV5-1
d_gene: TRBD2
CDR3nt: TGCGCCAGCAGCTTGGAACTAGCGGGACAAGAGACCCAGTACTTC
CDR3aa: CASSLELAGQETQYF

abundance: few
j_gene: TRBJ2-1
v_gene: TRBV20-1
d_gene: .
CDR3nt: TGCAGTGCTAGGACGGAGCGGGCCGGAAATGAGCAGTTCTTC
CDR3aa: CSARTERAGNEQFF

abundance: .
j_gene: TRBJ1-1
v_gene: TRBV20-1
d_gene: TRBD1
CDR3nt: TGCAGTGCTAGAGACGGGAAGGGGGCAGAAACTGAAGCTTTCTTT
CDR3aa: CSARDGKGAETEAFF

abundance: few
j_gene: TRBJ2-7
v_gene: TRBV6-5
d_gene: .
CDR3nt: TGTGCCAGCAGTTACCTCTTCCCGACTCGCTCAGGGTACGAGCAGTACTTC
CDR3aa: CASSYLFPTRSGYEQYF

abundance: few
j_gene: TRBJ1-2
v_gene: TRBV6-1
d_gene: .
CDR3nt: TGTGCCAGCAGTGATACAGCCTGCTATGGCTACACCTTC
CDR3aa: CASSDTACYGYTF